The text below deals with one TCR beta chain. V lost 0 bases, J lost 9 bases, and 13 bases lay in between. Germline assignment: CDR1 SGHRS and CDR2 YFSETQ. CDR3 size: 14 residues. This specimen belongs to a study of blood T cell repertoires in COVID-19. In the original processing: Amplification of reference gene primers provided the estimated nucleated cell counts. TCRdb's table, derived via immunoSEQ multiplex PCR, lists solely in-frame clones and lacks some. The V and J calls and the clone size are those of that table, but D and trimming were determined from the DNA. The repertoire holds 140,000 or so clones, with about four fifths as singletons.

The TCR comes from an elderly woman with acute or convalescent COVID-19. Material for sequencing was peripheral blood. The chain has TRBV5-1 and TRBJ2-1; no definite D call. The CDR3 loop is CASSLVVPSSEQFF. Written as DNA, the CDR3 is TGCGCCAGCAGCTTGGTTGTTCCCTCCAGTGAGCAGTTCTTC.